This T cell receptor beta chain came from a study of T cell responses to AZD1222 COVID-19 vaccine. Data came from immunoSEQ multiplex PCR; TCRdb stores just in-frame clones and leaves some out. This sample has roughly 150,000 clones; under 95% occur once, and the top ten carry approximately 5.3%. About this clone: What it binds is not known.

General study findings and limits: A mostly white British donor set with more females was recruited, and clonal diversity was possibly underestimated.

The clonotype comes from an adult in good health. The specimen comprised peripheral blood, sampled on day 0 of AZD1222 vaccination.

The CDR3 loop is CASSLLETTDTQYF. DNA of the CDR3: TGTGCCAGCTCATTGCTAGAGACCACAGATACGCAGTATTTT. V is TRBV18 and J is TRBJ2-3, with D hard to call. V shed 5 bases and J shed 2 bases, with 11 bases lying between them. The germline V gene has CDR1 KGHSH and CDR2 LQKENI. This CDR3 comprises 14 residues. Drawing the rest from reference TRBV18 and TRBJ2-3, the complete variable domain is NAGVMQNPRHLVRRRGQEARLRCSPMKGHSHVYWYRQLPEEGLKFMVYLQKENIIDESGMPKERFSAEFPKEGPSILRIQQVVRGDSAAYFCASSLLETTDTQYFGPGTRLTVL.